The 22 T cell receptor beta chains listed next were all sequenced from one sample in a study of blood T cell repertoires in COVID-19. Assay used: immunoSEQ multiplex PCR; TCRdb lists only in-frame clones, some missing. The repertoire holds about 200,000 clones, with more than 80% as singletons. The sequenced sample was PBMCs or T cells enriched from blood (not recorded which). The receptors here all came from a woman younger than 35 who had recovered from COVID-19.

CDR3 DNA sequence: TGCAGCGTTCCGTGGCAGGCTACCATGAACACTGAAGCTTTCTTT. It is translated as CSVPWQATMNTEAFF. This chain joins TRBV29-1 and TRBJ1-1; no reliable D call. Germline lookup yields CDR1 SQVTM and CDR2 ANQGSEA. This CDR3 is 15 amino acids long. V was shortened by 5 bases and J by 0 bases, with 16 bases between the two germline ends.

As DNA, the CDR3 is TGTGCCAGTAGCAGACAGGGGAGTAACTATGGCTACACCTTC. Residues: CASSRQGSNYGYTF. This chain links TRBV19 with TRBJ1-2; TRBD1 matches 8 bases. V dropped 6 bases and J dropped 1; count of bases not matched to a gene: 4. This CDR3 region has 14 residues. Germline CDR1 and CDR2: LNHDA and SQIVND (reference sequence). The whole variable domain, filled in from reference TRBV19 and TRBJ1-2, reads DGGITQSPKYLFRKEGQNVTLSCEQNLNHDAMYWYRQDPGQGLRLIYYSQIVNDFQKGDIAEGYSVSREKKESFPLTVTSAQKNPTAFYLCASSRQGSNYGYTFGSGTRLTVV.

This clone was counted a single time. The chain couples TRBV29-1 to TRBJ1-3; D is uncertain. Trimming took 1 base from V and 0 from J, leaving 7 bases between them. In germline, CDR1 is SQVTM, CDR2 ANQGSEA. CDR3 length: 14 residues. CDR3 amino acids: CSVEAQASGNTIYF. In DNA form, the CDR3 reads TGCAGCGTTGAAGCCCAGGCCTCTGGAAACACCATATATTTT. The variable domain in full, completed from reference TRBV29-1 and TRBJ1-3, reads SAVISQKPSRDICQRGTSLTIQCQVDSQVTMMFWYRQQPGQSLTLIATANQGSEATYESGFVIDKFPISRPNLTFSTLTVSNMSPEDSSIYLCSVEAQASGNTIYFGEGSWLTVV.

V usage is TRBV12-3 or TRBV12-4 and J usage is TRBJ1-1; D is possibly TRBD1 (5 bases). V lost 3 bases and J 8 bases, leaving 13 bases between the germline ends. The CDR3 runs 13 residues. The CDR3, as DNA: TGTGCCAGCAGTTTGCGGGGCAGGCAAGAAGCTTTCTTT. It translates to CASSLRGRQEAFF.

This clone was picked up one time. The chain is built from TRBV19 and TRBJ2-3; 9 bases agree with TRBD1. CDR1 and CDR2 (germline): LNHDA, SQIVND (reference sequence). The V and J ends lost 9 bases and 6 bases, in that order; junction bases with no gene match: 10. The CDR3 has 14 amino acids. In nucleotides, the CDR3 is TGTGCCAGCGAGGACAGGGGTAGGTCCGATACGCAGTATTTT. The encoded protein is CASEDRGRSDTQYF.

This clone was detected once. V usage is TRBV30 and J usage is TRBJ1-2; a weak D match, TRBD1 (5 bases). V lost 5 bases, J lost 8 bases, and 12 bases lay in between. Germline CDR1 reads GTSNPN; CDR2 reads SVGIG (reference sequence). CDR3 size: 11 residues. The CDR3 reads CAWGRGYGYTF. CDR3 DNA: TGTGCCTGGGGCCGGGGGTACGGCTACACCTTC.

The rearrangement joins TRBV6-5 to TRBJ1-2; TRBD1 matches at 7 bases. V was clipped by 6 bases and J by 6 bases; unmatched bases: 10. CDR3 size: 14 residues. Per germline, CDR1 MNHEY and CDR2 SVGAGI. CDR3 in amino acids: CASRQTGKGNGYTF. CDR3 coding DNA: TGTGCCAGCAGGCAGACAGGGAAGGGTAATGGCTACACCTTC.

Notes on this clone: One junction end disagrees with the germline gene, perhaps due to a read error. This sequence joins TRBV2 and TRBJ1-2; D possibly corresponds to TRBD1 (5 bases). CDR1 SNHLY and CDR2 FYNNEI come from the germline V gene. The CDR3 extends over 14 amino acids. The CDR3 region is CASSEGRENYDYTF. Written as DNA, the CDR3 is TGTGCCAGCAGTGAGGGGCGGGAGAACTATGACTACACCTTC.

The chain carries TRBV2 and TRBJ1-2; D unresolved. This CDR3 is built from 12 residues. CDR1 SNHLY and CDR2 FYNNEI come from the germline V gene. The V end lost 1 base, the J end lost 8 bases, and 8 bases lay between the germline ends. The CDR3 spells CASSEGGVGYTF. The CDR3 coding sequence is TGTGCCAGCAGTGAAGGAGGCGTCGGCTACACCTTC.

The chain carries TRBV7-9 and TRBJ1-2; unclear D gene. V lost 5 bases and J 3 bases, leaving 13 bases between the germline ends. The CDR3 contains 14 residues. Germline V CDR1 and CDR2: SEHNR, FQNEAQ (reference sequence). In nucleotides, the CDR3 is TGTGCCAGCAGCCGCCCCGTTTTAGACTATGGCTACACCTTC. The encoded protein is CASSRPVLDYGYTF.

V usage is TRBV2 and J usage is TRBJ2-3; 8 bases fit TRBD2. V gave up 8 bases and J gave up 1 base; unmatched junction bases: 11. The germline gives CDR1 SNHLY, CDR2 FYNNEI. The CDR3 has 16 residues. CDR3 DNA sequence: TGTGCCAGCGGAGCGGGGACTAGAGCTCGCACAGATACGCAGTATTTT. This gives the protein CASGAGTRARTDTQYF. Supplemented by reference TRBV2 and TRBJ2-3, the full variable domain reads EPEVTQTPSHQVTQMGQEVILRCVPISNHLYFYWYRQILGQKVEFLVSFYNNEISEKSEIFDDQFSVERPDGSNFTLKIRSTKLEDSAMYFCASGAGTRARTDTQYFGPGTRLTVL.

This clone was observed once. The chain employs TRBV6-1 and TRBJ1-1; D not certain. The CDR3 length is 14 residues. Trimming took 1 base from V and 6 from J, leaving 12 bases between them. Germline CDR1 is MNHNS and CDR2 is SASEGT. CDR3 protein: CASSEGREVPEAFF. The CDR3 nucleotides read TGTGCCAGCAGTGAAGGGAGGGAGGTTCCTGAAGCTTTCTTT.

The chain combines TRBV7-2 with TRBJ2-5; tentatively, D is TRBD2 (5 bases). This CDR3 spans 15 amino acids. The germline V gene has CDR1 SGHTA and CDR2 FQGNSA. The V end lost 8 bases, the J end lost 3 bases, and 19 bases lay between the germline ends. CDR3 amino acids: CASAIRRAGEETQYF. Here the CDR3 DNA reads TGTGCCAGCGCGATAAGGCGAGCCGGGGAAGAGACCCAGTACTTC.

In DNA, the CDR3 is TGCGCCAGCAGCCAAGAAGGGACAGGGGCTTTCTTT. Protein product: CASSQEGTGAFF. The J gene is TRBJ1-1, the V gene TRBV4-1; 9 nucleotides align to TRBD1. V lost 0 bases to trimming and J lost 11 bases; unmatched junction nucleotides: 1. The germline gives CDR1 MGHRA, CDR2 YSYEKL. The CDR3 consists of 12 residues.

J is TRBJ2-5 and V is TRBV6-5; 7 bases agree with TRBD2. The V and J ends lost 8 bases and 4 bases, in that order; junction bases with no gene match: 7. This CDR3 is built from 13 residues. Germline values: CDR1 MNHEY, CDR2 SVGAGI. The CDR3 DNA sequence: TGTGCCAGCCGCGGGGGTAGAGGAGAGACCCAGTACTTC. Translation: CASRGGRGETQYF.

This chain links TRBV28 with TRBJ1-1; D perhaps matches TRBD1 (6 bases). The V gene's germline CDR1 is MDHEN and CDR2 SYDVKM. V was trimmed by 8 bases and J by 4 bases, leaving 11 bases between them. CDR3 length: 12 residues. The DNA of the CDR3 is TGTGCCAGCGGAACAGGGCCCACTGAAGCTTTCTTT. This translates into CASGTGPTEAFF.

The chain employs TRBV29-1 and TRBJ1-1; 7 positions match TRBD1. Trimming cost V 4 bases and J 4 bases; bases outside gene matches: 21. From germline, CDR1 is SQVTM and CDR2 ANQGSEA. The CDR3 is made up of 18 amino acids. CDR3 DNA: TGCAGCGTTGGAGGGGACACGGGACAGCCCTTAGGGGGCACTGAAGCTTTCTTT. Protein sequence: CSVGGDTGQPLGGTEAFF. Based on the CDR3 plus reference TRBV29-1 and TRBJ1-1, the full variable domain is SAVISQKPSRDICQRGTSLTIQCQVDSQVTMMFWYRQQPGQSLTLIATANQGSEATYESGFVIDKFPISRPNLTFSTLTVSNMSPEDSSIYLCSVGGDTGQPLGGTEAFFGQGTRLTVV.

This chain connects TRBV30 to TRBJ1-2; D not resolved. The CDR3 runs 12 residues. Trimming took 1 base from V and 3 from J, leaving 6 bases between them. Germline-derived CDR1 and CDR2 are GTSNPN and SVGIG (reference sequence). CDR3 region: CAWSGRDYGYTF. CDR3 nucleotides: TGTGCCTGGAGTGGGCGGGACTATGGCTACACCTTC.

The gene calls are TRBV1 and TRBJ2-7; the table gives TRBD2 as D, unverified against the DNA. TRBV1 is a pseudogene locus. The CDR3 runs to 12 residues. CDR3 sequence: CTSQRGPYEQYF. In DNA form, the CDR3 reads TGCACCAGCCAGCGGGGGCCCTACGAGCAGTACTTC.

This clone appeared a single time. V is TRBV27 and J is TRBJ2-1, with 9 bases identical to TRBD2. Germline V gene data show CDR1 as MNHEY and CDR2 as SMNVEV (reference sequence). The J segment lost 1 base and the V segment lost 5 bases, leaving 6 bases of the junction unmatched. This CDR3 is 16 amino acids long. CDR3 coding DNA: TGTGCCAGCAGTCCGGTAGCGGGGGTATCCTACAATGAGCAGTTCTTC. Protein product: CASSPVAGVSYNEQFF.

V and J are TRBV20-1 and TRBJ1-2; 7 bases map to TRBD1. Germline V gene sequence: CDR1 DFQATT, CDR2 SNEGSKA (reference sequence). The J segment lost 8 bases and the V segment lost 6 bases, leaving 3 bases of the junction unmatched. CDR3 length: 10 amino acids. CDR3 in DNA: TGCAGTGCGGACAGGTTCGGCTACACCTTC. It encodes CSADRFGYTF.

The chain recombines TRBV7-5 with TRBJ1-5; no DNA check was done on the table's D call, TRBD1. TRBV7-5 represents a pseudogene. The CDR3 runs 14 residues. The CDR3 sequence: CVRSLGQKPQPQHF. The CDR3 nucleotides read TGTGTCAGAAGCTTAGGGCAGAAACCTCAGCCCCAGCATTTT.